The 17 T cell receptor beta chains listed next were all sequenced from one sample in a study of graft-versus-host responses after intestinal transplantation (dated by TCRdb to about 2021). The antigens these receptors bind are not known. The library relied on the immunoSEQ multiplex PCR assay. TCRdb stores this immuneACCESS table with in-frame sequences only. Part of the clones is absent; in the studies checked, under half of the shortfall reflects unresolved V genes, and no reason is known for the rest. The sample records under 100,000 clones, about 94% of which are singletons. The ten top clones hold about 0.2% of the sample. The time point label for this specimen denotes: cells obtained before transplantation from donor or recipient. The starting material was unstimulated CD4+ T cells sorted from spleen or lymph node cells, obtained before transplant. These receptor sequences come from a human donor who was the organ donor for an intestinal transplant.

The V call is TRBV18, the J call TRBJ1-2; maybe TRBD1 (5 bases). The CDR3 length is 18 residues. Deletions cut 2 bases from V and 0 bases from J, with 19 bases between. Per the germline V gene, CDR1 is KGHSH and CDR2 is LQKENI. The CDR3 here is CASSPNHLKDSTNYGYTF. For the CDR3, the DNA is TGTGCCAGCTCACCAAATCACTTAAAAGACAGCACTAACTATGGCTACACCTTC.

The chain is built from TRBV18 and TRBJ2-5; 7 bases fit TRBD1. The J segment lost 4 bases and the V segment lost 3 bases, leaving 11 bases of the junction unmatched. There are 16 residues in the CDR3. Per the germline V gene, CDR1 is KGHSH and CDR2 is LQKENI. The CDR3 region is CASSPSGQGVSETQYF. CDR3 nucleotide sequence: TGTGCCAGCTCACCGTCGGGCCAGGGGGTCTCAGAGACCCAGTACTTC. Supplemented by reference TRBV18 and TRBJ2-5, the full variable domain reads NAGVMQNPRHLVRRRGQEARLRCSPMKGHSHVYWYRQLPEEGLKFMVYLQKENIIDESGMPKERFSAEFPKEGPSILRIQQVVRGDSAAYFCASSPSGQGVSETQYFGPGTRLLVL.

The CDR3 DNA follows: TGCAGCGTTGACGCAGGGGGGAGAAACACCATATATTTT. Translated: CSVDAGGRNTIYF. V is TRBV29-1 and J is TRBJ1-3; 7 bases are a match to TRBD1. The trim removed 3 bases at V and 5 bases at J, leaving 4 bases unmatched. CDR3 length: 13 residues. From germline, CDR1 is SQVTM and CDR2 ANQGSEA.

This clone appeared once. The gene calls are TRBV28 and TRBJ1-4; TRBD1 is a possible D gene (5 bases). V was shortened by 4 bases and J by 5 bases, with 11 bases between the two germline ends. Germline assignment: CDR1 MDHEN and CDR2 SYDVKM. The CDR3 runs 14 residues. Here the CDR3 reads CASSSWTPNEKLFF. The DNA of the CDR3 is TGTGCCAGCAGTTCTTGGACACCGAATGAAAAACTGTTTTTT.

This chain joins TRBV4-1 and TRBJ2-3; the match to TRBD2 covers 11 bases. V trimming: 4 bases; J trimming: 4 bases; junction bases outside the gene matches: 13. The CDR3 is 18 residues long. Germline CDR1 is MGHRA and CDR2 is YSYEKL. DNA for the CDR3: TGCGCCAGCAGCCTACCCATTGGATCTAGCGGGGGGTCAGATACGCAGTATTTT. Translating gives CASSLPIGSSGGSDTQYF.

This clone was observed once. This rearrangement joins TRBV10-3 to TRBJ2-5; D could derive from TRBD1 or TRBD2 (5 bases each). The J call may be incorrect, as the DNA end agrees better with TRBJ2-7. The CDR3 extends over 14 amino acids. Germline assignment: CDR1 ENHRY and CDR2 SYGVKD. CDR3 loop: CAIITNRGGYEQYF. DNA of the CDR3: TGTGCCATCATTACTAATCGGGGCGGCTACGAGCAGTACTTC.

The genes are TRBV5-4 and TRBJ2-1; D uncertain. The CDR3 sequence is 13 residues long. The germline CDR1 and CDR2 sequences are SGHNT and YYREEE (reference sequence). V was clipped by 4 bases and J by 9 bases, with 14 bases between them. CDR3: CASSPERSGEQFF. The CDR3 nucleotides read TGTGCCAGCAGCCCCGAGCGATCGGGTGAGCAGTTCTTC.

The chain employs TRBV6-5 and TRBJ1-6, with D unclear. Germline-derived CDR1 and CDR2 are MNHEY and SVGAGI. Trimming cost V 6 bases and J 14 bases, with 8 bases left between them. The CDR3 is made up of 10 amino acids. The CDR3 DNA sequence: TGTGCCAGCAGCACGGGCACCCTCCACTTT. Its protein is CASSTGTLHF.

The chain joins TRBV5-5 to TRBJ2-1; the match to TRBD1 covers 9 bases. The CDR3 has 16 residues. The V segment lost 4 bases and the J segment 3 bases; nucleotides outside the gene matches: 8. Germline V gene sequence: CDR1 SGHKS, CDR2 YYEKEE (reference sequence). This CDR3 reads CASSLRGTGNYNEQFF. CDR3 in DNA: TGTGCCAGCAGCCTAAGAGGGACAGGGAACTACAATGAGCAGTTCTTC.

The chain has TRBV4-3 and TRBJ1-5; TRBD1 is a possible D gene (6 bases). Trimming stripped 1 base from V and 0 bases from J, with 10 bases between. Germline V CDR1 and CDR2: LGHNA, YSLEER. The CDR3 consists of 16 residues. CDR3 in DNA: TGCGCCAGCAGCCAAGGGGGGCCGTATAGCAATCAGCCCCAGCATTTT. It encodes CASSQGGPYSNQPQHF.

The chain combines TRBV6-4 with TRBJ2-5; 7 positions match TRBD1. The J call may be in error: the DNA end matches TRBJ2-7 better. Germline V CDR1 and CDR2: MRHNA, SNTAGT. CDR3 length: 16 residues. The CDR3 sequence is CASSRQPGTEAYEQYF. For the CDR3, the DNA is TGTGCCAGCAGCCGACAGCCTGGGACAGAAGCCTACGAGCAGTACTTC.

The chain has TRBV10-1 and TRBJ2-3, with D unclear. The CDR3 is made up of 13 amino acids. Trimming removed 5 bases at V and 4 bases at J, with 10 bases between. Germline CDR1 reads WNHNN; CDR2 reads SYGVQD (reference sequence). CDR3 nucleotide sequence: TGCGCCAGCAGTTTGGCGGAACCAGATACGCAGTATTTT. It is translated as CASSLAEPDTQYF.

J is TRBJ1-2 and V is TRBV5-1; 7 bases align to TRBD1. CDR1 and CDR2 (germline): SGHRS, YFSETQ. J lost 5 bases, V lost 3 bases, and 4 bases had no gene match. The CDR3 contains 13 residues. DNA for the CDR3: TGCGCCAGCAGCTCGGACAGGTGGTATGGCTACACCTTC. This sequence encodes CASSSDRWYGYTF.

This chain joins TRBV11-3 and TRBJ2-1; 8 bases align to TRBD2. Germline CDR1 SGHNT, CDR2 YENEEA. The CDR3 length is 14 residues. Losses at the gene ends were 0 bases for V and 7 bases for J; bases not matched to a gene: 2. This chain's CDR3 is CASSLDRGGNEQFF. The DNA of the CDR3 is TGTGCCAGCAGCTTAGATCGGGGGGGGAATGAGCAGTTCTTC. Using reference TRBV11-3 and TRBJ2-1 for the parts outside the CDR3, the full variable domain is EAGVVQSPRYKIIEKKQPVAFWCNPISGHNTLYWYLQNLGQGPELLIRYENEEAVDDSQLPKDRFSAERLKGVDSTLKIQPAELGDSAVYLCASSLDRGGNEQFFGPGTRLTVL.

This chain links TRBV27 with TRBJ1-4, with D possibly TRBD1 on 5 matching bases. The CDR3 loop spans 14 amino acids. V was clipped by 3 bases and J by 8 bases, with 13 bases between them. Germline V gene data show CDR1 as MNHEY and CDR2 as SMNVEV (reference sequence). Here the CDR3 DNA reads TGTGCCAGCAGTTTTCTGCAGGGTGGGGAAAAACTGTTTTTT. Amino acid sequence: CASSFLQGGEKLFF.

V usage is TRBV2 and J usage is TRBJ1-1, with D unresolved. Trimming shortened V by 4 bases and J by 0 bases, and 6 bases separated the two germline ends. The CDR3 loop spans 13 amino acids. From germline, CDR1 is SNHLY and CDR2 FYNNEI. The chain's CDR3 is CASSGTVNTEAFF. The DNA of the CDR3 is TGTGCCAGCAGTGGAACAGTGAACACTGAAGCTTTCTTT.

The chain couples TRBV6-6 to TRBJ2-2; D gene unclear. Germline V CDR1 and CDR2: MNHNY, SVGAGI (reference sequence). CDR3 length: 16 residues. Trimming removed 3 bases from V and 5 bases from J, with 16 bases in between. The CDR3 nucleotides read TGTGCCAGCAGTTATGTCCGGCTAGGAAGGACCGGGGAGCTGTTTTTT. As protein: CASSYVRLGRTGELFF.